What follows is one TCR beta chain and its context. The data stem from a study of shared clonotypes between healthy human individuals. The CDR3 length is 15 residues. Germline CDR1 is SGDLS and CDR2 is YYNGEE. V lost 0 bases and J 7 bases, leaving 11 bases between the germline ends. Repertoires were generated with immunoSEQ multiplex PCR, while TCRdb's copy carries only in-frame clones and drops some. Among over a million clones listed, roughly 80% were seen once. This clonotype originated in a man between 18 and 29 years old in good health. The rearrangement joins TRBV9 to TRBJ1-6; a possible D gene is TRBD1 (5 bases). The sequenced material came from memory CD4+ T cells sorted from blood. Subset given: CD45RA-negative fraction. The CDR3 protein is CASSVGGQGNSPLHF. The CDR3 DNA sequence: TGTGCCAGCAGCGTAGGTGGCCAGGGAAATTCACCCCTCCACTTT.